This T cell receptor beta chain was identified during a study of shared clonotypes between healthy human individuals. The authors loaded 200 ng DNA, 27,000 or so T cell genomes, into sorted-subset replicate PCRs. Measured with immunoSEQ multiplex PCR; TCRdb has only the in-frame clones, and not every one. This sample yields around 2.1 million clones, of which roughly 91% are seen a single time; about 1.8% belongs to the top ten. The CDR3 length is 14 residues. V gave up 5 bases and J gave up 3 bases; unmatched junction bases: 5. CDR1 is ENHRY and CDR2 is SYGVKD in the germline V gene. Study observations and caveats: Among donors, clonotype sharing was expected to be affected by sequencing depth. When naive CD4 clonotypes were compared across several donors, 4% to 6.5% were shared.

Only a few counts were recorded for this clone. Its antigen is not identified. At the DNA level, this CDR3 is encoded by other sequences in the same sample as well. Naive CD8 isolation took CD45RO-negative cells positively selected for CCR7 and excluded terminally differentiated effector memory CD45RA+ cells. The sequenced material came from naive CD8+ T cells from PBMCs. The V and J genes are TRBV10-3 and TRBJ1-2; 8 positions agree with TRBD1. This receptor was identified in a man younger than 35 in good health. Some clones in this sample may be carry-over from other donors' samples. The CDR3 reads CAISLDRVDYGYTF. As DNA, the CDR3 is TGTGCCATCAGTTTGGACAGGGTGGACTATGGCTACACCTTC.